Reported below is one T cell receptor beta chain. This CDR3 contains 12 residues. The V and J ends lost 1 base and 10 bases respectively, with 10 bases between them. Per the germline V gene, CDR1 is SEHNR and CDR2 is FQNEAQ (reference sequence). Two-round multiplex PCR amplified TCR beta CDR3 from genomic DNA. Used in first-round PCR were primers specific to each TRBV and TRBJ gene. TCRdb ran MiXCR on the multiplex PCR reads and lists one entry per CDR3 protein. The data show more than 25,000 distinct CDR3 sequences, approximately 30% seen once. This record comes from a study of prognosis after radiotherapy for stage I lung cancer. Study context: Among the enrolled patients, more than eleven had newly diagnosed primary stage I lung tumors, while 5 or 6 had oligometastatic NSCLC following surgical resection of the primary tumor. Among the non-small cell lung cancer patients, all were considered medically inoperable. While some 15 patients showed no significant progression after radiotherapy, four developed distant metastases at a median of roughly 7 months.

The chain uses TRBV7-9 and TRBJ1-1, with unresolved D. The input for sequencing was PBMCs, taken before or after stereotactic body radiation therapy (not recorded which). The receptor was derived from a donor over 45 with non-small cell lung cancer. DNA for the CDR3: TGTGCCAGCAGCTTAGTGGAGCGGCGAGCTTTCTTT. This translates into CASSLVERRAFF. The full variable domain, its missing parts supplied by reference TRBV7-9 and TRBJ1-1, is DTGVSQNPRHKITKRGQNVTFRCDPISEHNRLYWYRQTLGQGPEFLTYFQNEAQLEKSRLLSDRFSAERPKGSFSTLEIQRTEQGDSAMYLCASSLVERRAFFGQGTRLTVV.